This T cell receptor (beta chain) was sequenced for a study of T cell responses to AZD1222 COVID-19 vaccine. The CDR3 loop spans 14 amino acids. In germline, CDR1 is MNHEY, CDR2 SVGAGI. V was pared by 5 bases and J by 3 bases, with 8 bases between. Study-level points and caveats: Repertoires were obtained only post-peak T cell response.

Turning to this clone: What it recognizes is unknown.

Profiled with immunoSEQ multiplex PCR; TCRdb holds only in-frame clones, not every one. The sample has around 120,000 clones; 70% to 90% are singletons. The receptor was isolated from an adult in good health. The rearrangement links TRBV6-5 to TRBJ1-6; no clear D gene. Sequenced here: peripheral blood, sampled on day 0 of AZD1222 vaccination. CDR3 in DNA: TGTGCCAGCAGTAACGGGATCTATAATTCACCCCTCCACTTT. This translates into CASSNGIYNSPLHF.